The 25 T cell receptor beta chains below were found in one sample sequenced in a study of human T cells and chemical hapten exposure. Stated time point: pre-sensitization, week 0. Treatment denoted: therapeutic diphenylcyclopropenone sensitization with weekly scalp DPC. MiXCR was run by TCRdb on the RACE reads, yielding one entry per CDR3 protein. The table lists about 98,000 distinct CDR3 sequences, 10% to 13% of them singletons, with under 3.5% in the top ten. The sequences come from whole blood, collected in connection with sensitization to the hapten diphenylcyclopropenone (DPC). The receptors shown here come from a woman aged 55-69 years with alopecia areata. Some clones in this sample may be carry-over from other donors' samples.

This clonotype was picked up a small number of times. This chain uses TRBV7-9 with TRBJ2-4; D is perhaps TRBD1 (6 bases). Germline V gene sequence: CDR1 SEHNR, CDR2 FQNEAQ (reference sequence). Between the trimmed V and J ends, which lost 0 bases and 2 bases, there was a span of 14 bases. The CDR3 loop spans 17 amino acids. The CDR3 here is CASSLAGQGMSKNIQYF. The CDR3 coding sequence is TGTGCCAGCAGCTTAGCGGGGCAGGGGATGTCCAAAAACATTCAGTACTTC.

In this sample, this clonotype turned up many times. The chain couples TRBV18 to TRBJ2-5; tentative D call: TRBD2 (5 bases). The CDR3 consists of 15 residues. Per germline, CDR1 KGHSH and CDR2 LQKENI. V lost 1 base and J 2 bases, leaving 11 bases between the germline ends. The CDR3 coding sequence is TGTGCCAGCTCACCACGAAGCGGAGCGCAAGAGACCCAGTACTTC. This gives the protein CASSPRSGAQETQYF.

This clonotype was detected many times. The rearrangement joins TRBV12-3 or TRBV12-4 to TRBJ1-1; no firm D call. V was trimmed by 3 bases and J by 5 bases, leaving 4 bases between them. This CDR3 contains 11 residues. This chain's CDR3 is CASSFWTEAFF. The DNA of the CDR3 is TGTGCCAGCAGTTTCTGGACTGAAGCTTTCTTT.

This clonotype occurred a few times. This chain joins TRBV20-1 and TRBJ2-2; 11 bases line up with TRBD1. The CDR3 length is 15 residues. After removal of 4 bases from V and 5 bases from J, the junction contained 6 bases not matched to a gene. CDR1 is DFQATT and CDR2 is SNEGSKA in the germline V gene (reference sequence). The CDR3 spells CSATRTGGWTGELFF. The DNA for the CDR3 is TGCAGTGCTACTAGGACAGGGGGCTGGACCGGGGAGCTGTTTTTT.

CDR3 in DNA: TGCGCCAGTGGATTGGGGACCTCTAACTATGGCTACACCTTC. Translating gives CASGLGTSNYGYTF. The genes are TRBV5-1 and TRBJ1-2; D might be TRBD1 (5 bases). V dropped 8 bases and J dropped 0 bases, with 14 bases sitting between them. The CDR3 has 14 residues. Germline CDR1 SGHRS, CDR2 YFSETQ.

This clonotype was observed at least ten times. This CDR3 reads CAWSVGSGREAFGREAFF. The CDR3 DNA reads TGTGCCTGGAGTGTAGGGTCAGGAAGGGAAGCTTTCGGAAGGGAAGCTTTCTTT. This rearrangement joins TRBV30 to TRBJ1-1; D remains unclear. Deletions cut 0 bases from V and 8 bases from J, with 28 bases between. CDR3 length: 18 residues. CDR1 and CDR2 (germline): GTSNPN, SVGIG (reference sequence).

This chain joins TRBV14 and TRBJ2-7; 10 nucleotides align to TRBD2. J was trimmed by 0 bases and V by 1 base; bases with no gene match: 0. This CDR3 is built from 15 residues. Germline loops: CDR1 SGHDN, CDR2 FVKESK. The CDR3 here is CASSQVAGGSYEQYF. The CDR3 DNA follows: TGTGCCAGCAGCCAAGTAGCGGGGGGCTCCTACGAGCAGTACTTC.

This sequence joins TRBV5-4 and TRBJ2-3; 11 nucleotides line up with TRBD2. Unmatched junction bases numbered 6, after V lost 1 base and J lost 5 bases. Germline V gene lookup returns CDR1 SGHNT and CDR2 YYREEE (reference sequence). The length of the CDR3 is 16 residues. The DNA of the CDR3 is TGTGCCAGCAGCTTGATAGCGGGGGGGCAGGGAGATACGCAGTATTTT. Its protein product is CASSLIAGGQGDTQYF.

This clonotype was observed at least ten times. This sequence joins TRBV6-1 and TRBJ1-1; D may be TRBD1 (6 bases). Per germline, CDR1 MNHNS and CDR2 SASEGT. Trimming shortened V by 1 base and J by 8 bases, and 26 bases separated the two germline ends. CDR3 length: 18 amino acids. As DNA, the CDR3 is TGTGCCAGCAGTGAAGAGGGTTTCTTGGGCCCCGGGGGCCGGGAAGCTTTCTTT. Amino acid sequence: CASSEEGFLGPGGREAFF.

This clonotype was picked up many times. V usage is TRBV7-8 and J usage is TRBJ1-2, with D possibly matching TRBD1 (5 bases). The germline V gene has CDR1 SGHVS and CDR2 FQNEAQ. Trimming took off 4 bases at V and 8 bases at J, with 17 bases between the two ends. The CDR3 loop spans 14 amino acids. The CDR3 nucleotides are TGTGCCAGCAGCTCCCCCGGGGCCCTTTGGGGCTACACCTTC. It encodes CASSSPGALWGYTF.

By sample share, this clonotype is medium-sized. The rearrangement links TRBV7-6 to TRBJ2-3, with 8 bases matching TRBD2. Trimming at V came to 5 bases and at J to 0 bases, leaving 7 bases not matched to a gene. Germline CDR1 and CDR2: SGHVS and FNYEAQ. The CDR3 runs to 16 residues. The CDR3 nucleotides are TGTGCCAGCAGCCCGATAGCGGGAATTAGCACAGATACGCAGTATTTT. The encoded protein is CASSPIAGISTDTQYF.

This rearrangement joins TRBV19 to TRBJ1-2; D remains unclear. CDR3 length: 14 amino acids. V was cut by 1 base and J by 0 bases, with 6 bases left in between. The germline gives CDR1 LNHDA, CDR2 SQIVND (reference sequence). The CDR3 sequence: CASSIGGTNYGYTF. CDR3 bases: TGTGCCAGTAGTATAGGGGGAACTAACTATGGCTACACCTTC.

This clonotype came up a few times. This sequence joins TRBV7-9 and TRBJ1-1; D gene ambiguous. The CDR3 totals 13 residues. CDR1 and CDR2 (germline): SEHNR, FQNEAQ (reference sequence). The V end was cut by 5 bases, the J end by 11 bases, with 18 bases between. As DNA, the CDR3 is TGTGCCAGCAGCCAGCTACAAGCGGTGGGGGCTTTCTTT. Translating it yields CASSQLQAVGAFF.

The rearrangement joins TRBV7-3 to TRBJ1-6; possible D gene TRBD1, 5 bases. CDR3 length: 15 residues. The germline gives CDR1 SGHTA, CDR2 FQGTGA. The ends were cut back, 1 base at V and 10 bases at J, with 14 bases in the middle. This CDR3 is CASSLMSGDGSPLHF. CDR3 DNA sequence: TGTGCCAGCAGCTTAATGTCGGGGGATGGATCACCCCTCCACTTT.

This clonotype was seen more than once but under ten times. An end of the junction does not agree with germline; a read error may underlie this. V is TRBV7-7 and J is TRBJ1-2; 7 bases align to TRBD1. The germline CDR1 and CDR2 sequences are SSHAT and FNYEAQ (reference sequence). The CDR3 covers 15 residues. The CDR3 here is CASSQNRGSPYGYTF. The CDR3 DNA sequence: TGTGCTAGCAGTCAAAACAGGGGTTCCCCCTATGGCTACACCTTC.

The chain recombines TRBV6-1 with TRBJ2-2; 7 nucleotides agree with TRBD1. Germline V gene lookup returns CDR1 MNHNS and CDR2 SASEGT. This CDR3 is built from 15 residues. J gave up 6 bases and V 6 bases, and 10 bases lay outside the gene matches. The CDR3 protein is CASSLHPTGPGELFF. Written as DNA, the CDR3 is TGTGCCAGCAGCCTCCACCCGACAGGGCCCGGGGAGCTGTTTTTT.

V and J are TRBV3-1 and TRBJ2-3, with unresolved D. V was trimmed by 2 bases and J by 8 bases, leaving 5 bases between them. The CDR3 extends over 11 amino acids. CDR1 and CDR2 (germline): LGHDT, YNNKEL (reference sequence). In DNA form, the CDR3 reads TGTGCCAGCAGCCAAATTGGTACGCAGTATTTT. Translating it yields CASSQIGTQYF.

CDR3 bases: TGTGCCAGCAGTGAAGAGCTAAGCGGGGGGAACCAAGAGACCCAGTACTTC. It yields the protein CASSEELSGGNQETQYF. The chain joins TRBV6-1 to TRBJ2-5; 9 bases are shared with TRBD2. CDR3 size: 17 residues. Trimming at V came to 1 base and at J to 0 bases, leaving 6 bases not matched to a gene. Germline values: CDR1 MNHNS, CDR2 SASEGT.

The CDR3 nucleotides are TGCAGCGCCAATCAGGGACGAGGTGAAAAACTGTTTTTT. Protein: CSANQGRGEKLFF. The chain uses TRBV29-1 and TRBJ1-4, with D possibly TRBD1 on 5 matching bases. This CDR3 has 13 residues. Trimming shortened V by 7 bases and J by 7 bases, and 16 bases separated the two germline ends. Germline CDR1 SQVTM, CDR2 ANQGSEA. The whole variable domain, remainder taken from reference TRBV29-1 and TRBJ1-4, is SAVISQKPSRDICQRGTSLTIQCQVDSQVTMMFWYRQQPGQSLTLIATANQGSEATYESGFVIDKFPISRPNLTFSTLTVSNMSPEDSSIYLCSANQGRGEKLFFGSGTQLSVL.

This clonotype was counted at least ten times. This chain uses TRBV5-1 with TRBJ2-5, with a weak D call TRBD2 (5 bases). The CDR3 loop spans 14 amino acids. Germline lookup yields CDR1 SGHRS and CDR2 YFSETQ. V gave up 0 bases and J gave up 2 bases, with 8 bases separating them. Written as DNA, the CDR3 is TGCGCCAGCAGCTTGGGAGCGGCTCAAGAGACCCAGTACTTC. As protein: CASSLGAAQETQYF. Complete variable domain (other parts from reference TRBV5-1 and TRBJ2-5): KAGVTQTPRYLIKTRGQQVTLSCSPISGHRSVSWYQQTPGQGLQFLFEYFSETQRNKGNFPGRFSGRQFSNSRSEMNVSTLELGDSALYLCASSLGAAQETQYFGPGTRLLVL.

This clonotype has ten or more counts. The CDR3 DNA follows: TGTGCCTGGAGTGTCTTGGGACGGTCACCCCTCCACTTT. The encoded protein is CAWSVLGRSPLHF. The chain uses TRBV30 and TRBJ1-6, with D maybe TRBD1 (5 bases). The CDR3 length is 13 residues. Germline V CDR1 and CDR2: GTSNPN, SVGIG (reference sequence). V lost 0 bases and J lost 10, with 10 bases in between.

The chain combines TRBV19 with TRBJ2-7; a weak D match, TRBD2 (5 bases). The CDR3 runs 13 residues. V was shortened by 3 bases and J by 4 bases, with 10 bases between the two germline ends. Germline V gene lookup returns CDR1 LNHDA and CDR2 SQIVND (reference sequence). CDR3 amino acids: CASSMLLAYEQYF. The CDR3 region has the DNA TGTGCCAGTAGTATGCTTTTAGCGTACGAGCAGTACTTC. Together with reference TRBV19 and TRBJ2-7, the CDR3 gives the full variable domain: DGGITQSPKYLFRKEGQNVTLSCEQNLNHDAMYWYRQDPGQGLRLIYYSQIVNDFQKGDIAEGYSVSREKKESFPLTVTSAQKNPTAFYLCASSMLLAYEQYFGPGTRLTVT.

This sequence joins TRBV19 and TRBJ2-3; 7 bases map to TRBD2. CDR1 is LNHDA, CDR2 SQIVND, per germline (reference sequence). The CDR3 is made up of 17 amino acids. V dropped 5 bases and J dropped 2; count of bases not matched to a gene: 13. The CDR3 loop reads CASSGTSGGSPTDTQYF. For the CDR3, the DNA is TGTGCCAGTAGTGGGACTTCGGGAGGCAGTCCCACAGATACGCAGTATTTT.

This clonotype was recorded at least ten times. The V call is TRBV11-2, the J call TRBJ2-7; TRBD2 might be the D (6 bases). The CDR3 extends over 13 amino acids. CDR1 SGHAT and CDR2 FQNNGV come from the germline V gene. Trimming stripped 5 bases from V and 6 bases from J, with 14 bases between. The CDR3 coding sequence is TGTGCCAGCAGCCGCGCGGGAAGAGTCGAGCAGTACTTC. This codes for CASSRAGRVEQYF.

This clonotype occurred a few times. The gene calls are TRBV19 and TRBJ2-7; TRBD2 might be the D (6 bases). Germline CDR1 LNHDA, CDR2 SQIVND (reference sequence). The ends were cut back, 6 bases at V and 3 bases at J, with 18 bases in the middle. CDR3 length: 15 amino acids. CDR3 DNA: TGTGCCAGTAGCCCCGGCTGGGTGGAGGGCTACGAGCAGTACTTC. As protein: CASSPGWVEGYEQYF.